The 18 T cell receptor beta chains in this list originate from one sample, sequenced in a study of beta chain features in type 1 diabetes (dated by TCRdb to about 2018). The investigation overall reported the following: Type 1 diabetes patients showed a moderate but significant shortening of TCRB CDR3 length in all four CD4+ subsets.

Antigen specificity for these receptors is unknown. The library was generated by the immunoSEQ multiplex PCR assay. All of the isolated RNA was reverse transcribed with the High Capacity cDNA Reverse Transcription Kit, so expressed TCRB transcripts were sequenced. Here the immuneACCESS table is served through TCRdb, limited to in-frame sequences with V and J called. Missing clones are a known gap in these copies; in checked studies unresolved V genes cover under half, and the rest lacks a known reason. Here the sample has fewer than 200,000 clones; 9% to 12% occur a single time. The ten biggest clones cover more than 0.45% of the sample. Material: central memory CD4+ T cells from blood. The origin of the receptors is a man aged 25-45 years with type 1 diabetes.

This clone has just a few counts. This chain joins TRBV5-1 and TRBJ2-7, with D maybe TRBD1 (6 bases). The CDR3 extends over 15 amino acids. The germline V gene has CDR1 SGHRS and CDR2 YFSETQ. V gave up 3 bases and J gave up 2 bases, with 15 bases separating them. In DNA, the CDR3 is TGCGCCAGCAGCTCCTTAGGGGGAATAGCCTACGAGCAGTACTTC. Encoded protein: CASSSLGGIAYEQYF.

The chain joins TRBV29-1 to TRBJ2-3; 13 bases line up with TRBD2. Germline CDR1 SQVTM, CDR2 ANQGSEA. The CDR3 covers 14 residues. Trimming cost V 6 bases and J 4 bases; bases outside gene matches: 4. CDR3 loop: CSVRTSGSSDTQYF. DNA of the CDR3: TGCAGCGTGCGGACTAGCGGGAGCTCAGATACGCAGTATTTT.

This clone has more than one count but fewer than ten. The chain employs TRBV30 and TRBJ2-7; tentative D call: TRBD1 (6 bases). The CDR3 has 12 amino acids. Trimming took 6 bases from V and 1 from J, leaving 10 bases between them. In germline, CDR1 is GTSNPN, CDR2 SVGIG (reference sequence). The CDR3 nucleotides read TGTGCCTGTAAGGGACAATCCTACGAGCAGTACTTC. Encoded protein: CACKGQSYEQYF.

This sequence joins TRBV12-5 and TRBJ2-1; 12 bases fit TRBD2. CDR1 and CDR2 (germline): LGHNT, FRNRAP. The CDR3 runs to 14 residues. V lost 3 bases, J lost 9 bases, and 3 bases stayed unmatched. The DNA of the CDR3 is TGTGCTAGTGGTTTAGAGACTAGCGGGAGTGAGCAGTTCTTC. Residues: CASGLETSGSEQFF.

This rearrangement joins TRBV28 to TRBJ2-5, with 9 bases matching TRBD2. The CDR3 length is 16 residues. The V gene's germline CDR1 is MDHEN and CDR2 SYDVKM. Trimming cost V 0 bases and J 0 bases; bases outside gene matches: 2. The CDR3 bases are TGTGCCAGCAGTTTATGGGCGGGAGGGGACCAAGAGACCCAGTACTTC. This codes for CASSLWAGGDQETQYF. Supplemented by reference TRBV28 and TRBJ2-5, the full variable domain reads DVKVTQSSRYLVKRTGEKVFLECVQDMDHENMFWYRQDPGLGLRLIYFSYDVKMKEKGDIPEGYSVSREKKERFSLILESASTNQTSMYLCASSLWAGGDQETQYFGPGTRLLVL.

This clone occurred a few times. The genes are TRBV2 and TRBJ2-1; weak D call: TRBD2 (6 bases). V dropped 6 bases and J dropped 5 bases, with 14 bases sitting between them. The length of the CDR3 is 14 residues. The germline V gene encodes CDR1 SNHLY and CDR2 FYNNEI. The CDR3 is CASSPGLLNNEQFF. The CDR3 DNA reads TGTGCCAGCAGCCCGGGACTCTTAAACAATGAGCAGTTCTTC.

This clone was observed a handful of times. V and J are TRBV7-8 and TRBJ2-7; tentatively, D is TRBD1 (5 bases). The V and J ends lost 5 bases and 5 bases respectively, with 16 bases between them. The CDR3 is made up of 14 amino acids. Germline V CDR1 and CDR2: SGHVS, FQNEAQ. The CDR3, as DNA: TGTGCCAGCAGCCCTGGTGGCAGGGCCAACGAGCAGTACTTC. Translating it yields CASSPGGRANEQYF.

The V and J genes are TRBV15 and TRBJ2-5; TRBD1 agrees at 9 bases. This CDR3 is 13 amino acids long. With V trimmed by 8 bases and J by 8 bases, 9 bases remained unmatched. Germline CDR1 reads LNHNV; CDR2 reads YYDKDF (reference sequence). The CDR3 region has the DNA TGTGCCACCTTGGGACAGGGCCTTAATACCCAGTACTTC. It encodes CATLGQGLNTQYF.

In its sample, this clone was seen a few times. This rearrangement joins TRBV5-1 to TRBJ2-1; 8 bases map to TRBD2. Germline V lookup: CDR1 SGHRS, CDR2 YFSETQ. The CDR3 extends over 13 amino acids. V lost 4 bases, J lost 9 bases, and 6 bases stayed unmatched. In DNA form, the CDR3 reads TGCGCCAGCAGCGCCGGGAGGGCGAGTGAGCAGTTCTTC. Protein: CASSAGRASEQFF.

The rearrangement uses TRBV4-3 and TRBJ2-7; TRBD2 agrees at 7 bases. The CDR3 has 15 residues. V shed 0 bases and J 6 bases; nucleotides not matched to a gene: 8. In germline, CDR1 is LGHNA, CDR2 YSLEER. CDR3 bases: TGCGCCAGCAGCCAAGATATTTCGACTAGCTCCGAGCAGTACTTC. Translation gives CASSQDISTSSEQYF.

V and J are TRBV7-9 and TRBJ2-2; 10 bases are a match to TRBD1. Germline V gene data show CDR1 as SEHNR and CDR2 as FQNEAQ (reference sequence). V trimming: 3 bases; J trimming: 0 bases; junction bases outside the gene matches: 10. This CDR3 is 19 amino acids long. In nucleotides, the CDR3 is TGTGCCAGCAGCTTGTCGACAGGGGGCATCCTCACGAACACCGGGGAGCTGTTTTTT. It specifies CASSLSTGGILTNTGELFF.

This clone was seen repeatedly, ten times or more. The chain uses TRBV14 and TRBJ1-1, with 8 bases aligning to TRBD1. Trimming removed 4 bases from V and 4 bases from J; junction bases left unmatched: 5. Looked up from germline, CDR1 is SGHDN and CDR2 is FVKESK. This CDR3 region has 14 residues. This CDR3 reads CASSPGQGGTEAFF. CDR3 bases: TGTGCCAGCAGCCCCGGACAGGGAGGCACTGAAGCTTTCTTT.

The gene calls are TRBV5-6 and TRBJ2-3; 7 bases agree with TRBD2. The junction had 7 bases not matched to a gene; V was cut back by 1 base and J by 5 bases. CDR3 length: 15 amino acids. Germline V gives CDR1 SGHDT, CDR2 YYEEEE. CDR3 sequence reads: CASSLLVGGIDTQYF. Written as DNA, the CDR3 is TGTGCCAGCAGCTTGTTGGTGGGAGGGATAGATACGCAGTATTTT.

This clone was found a few times. This rearrangement joins TRBV4-2 to TRBJ2-7, with 12 bases lining up with TRBD2. The CDR3 covers 15 residues. Trimming cost V 4 bases and J 2 bases; bases outside gene matches: 3. The germline V gene encodes CDR1 LGHNA and CDR2 YNFKEQ. The CDR3 loop reads CASSLRTSGAYEQYF. The CDR3, as DNA: TGTGCCAGCAGCCTTAGGACTAGCGGGGCCTACGAGCAGTACTTC.

The chain uses TRBV29-1 and TRBJ1-4; weak D call: TRBD1 (6 bases). The V gene lost 7 bases and the J gene lost 0 bases, with 12 bases spanning the gap. Germline loops: CDR1 SQVTM, CDR2 ANQGSEA. The CDR3 is 14 amino acids. CDR3 nucleotides: TGCAGCGCCTCGGGGACAACAACTAATGAAAAACTGTTTTTT. It specifies CSASGTTTNEKLFF.

V is TRBV7-9 and J is TRBJ1-1; TRBD1 aligns across 8 bases. The V gene's germline CDR1 is SEHNR and CDR2 FQNEAQ (reference sequence). V lost 10 bases to trimming and J lost 4 bases; unmatched junction nucleotides: 8. The CDR3 extends over 13 amino acids. CDR3 coding DNA: TGTGCCACCGGCGGACAGGGAGGCACTGAAGCTTTCTTT. As protein: CATGGQGGTEAFF.

The gene calls are TRBV6-6 and TRBJ1-2; TRBD1 might be the D (6 bases). Germline CDR1 MNHNY, CDR2 SVGAGI (reference sequence). The CDR3 contains 13 residues. The V and J ends lost 4 bases and 7 bases respectively, with 13 bases between them. The DNA of the CDR3 is TGTGCCAGCAGTTCAGGGGATTTTGGTGGCTACACCTTC. Translating it yields CASSSGDFGGYTF.

This clone was counted only a few times. The chain carries TRBV5-1 and TRBJ2-7; no definite D call. The length of the CDR3 is 14 residues. CDR1 is SGHRS, CDR2 YFSETQ, per germline. V was pared by 0 bases and J by 2 bases, with 9 bases between. As DNA, the CDR3 is TGCGCCAGCAGCTTGGGCGTTGGTCCCTACGAGCAGTACTTC. It specifies CASSLGVGPYEQYF.